This is a list of T cell receptor beta chains from one sample in a study of post-analysis software for immune sequencing data. Via MiXCR, TCRdb re-called the PCR reads, giving one row per CDR3 protein. In the table there are roughly 200,000 distinct CDR3 sequences, over 25% of which are singletons. The specimen sequenced was blood. The receptors come from a girl younger than 18 with multiple sclerosis. CDR3s include the opening cysteine and the closing phenylalanine or tryptophan. The order of the fields is J gene, clone size, V gene, D gene, CDR3 DNA, CDR3 protein. A D gene is named only where the DNA matches it firmly. Not every row has a clone size; where given, it reads once, few, many or a size class.

>TRBJ2-1|few|TRBV5-4|TRBD1
TGTGCCAGCAAGTCACAGGGGGACGACAATGAGCAGTTCTTC
CASKSQGDDNEQFF
>TRBJ2-1|.|TRBV3-1|TRBD1
TGTGCCAGCAGCCAAGATTCCGGACAGGGGAGGAATGAGCAGTTCTTC
CASSQDSGQGRNEQFF
>TRBJ2-7|many|TRBV30|TRBD2
TGTGCCTGGAGCAGTACTAGCGGCTACGAGCAGTACTTC
CAWSSTSGYEQYF
>TRBJ2-5|.|TRBV2|.
TGTGCCAGCAGTGCCCTGGGGGTAGTTCGAGAGACCCAGTACTTC
CASSALGVVRETQYF
>TRBJ2-3|many|TRBV13|.
TGTGCCAGCAGCTCACTCACCCTCACAGATACGCAGTATTTT
CASSSLTLTDTQYF
>TRBJ2-3|many|TRBV20-1|TRBD2
TGCAGTGCTAGAGATGGACTAGCTTTCACAGATACGCAGTATTTT
CSARDGLAFTDTQYF
>TRBJ2-7|.|TRBV28|.
TGTGCCAGCAGTTTGGGCAGGCCCTACGAGCAGTACTTC
CASSLGRPYEQYF
>TRBJ1-5|.|TRBV6-1|.
TGTGCCAGCAGTGAAGAAGGTAGAGGGCAGCCCCAGCATTTT
CASSEEGRGQPQHF
>TRBJ1-1|once|TRBV7-2|.
TGTGCCAGCAGCCCAGGGGTGCGGATGAACACTGAAGCTTTCTTT
CASSPGVRMNTEAFF
>TRBJ2-2|few|TRBV7-9|.
TGTGCCAGCAGCATAAACACCGGGGAGCTGTTTTTT
CASSINTGELFF
>TRBJ2-5|many|TRBV20-1|.
TGCAGTGCTAGGACTGCCTCCACGTGGAGACAGTACTTC
CSARTASTWRQYF
>TRBJ2-5|many|TRBV5-4|TRBD2
TGTGCCAGCAGCTTACTAGCGGCCCAAGAGACCCAGTACTTC
CASSLLAAQETQYF
>TRBJ2-1|.|TRBV21-1|.
TGTGCCAGCAGCAAAGAGGGGGCTTACAATGAGCAGTTCTTC
CASSKEGAYNEQFF
>TRBJ2-3|many|TRBV12-3/TRBV12-4|TRBD2
TGTGCCAGCAGTTTACTAGCGGGGGGGCGAGATACGCAGTATTTT
CASSLLAGGRDTQYF
>TRBJ1-1|.|TRBV29-1|TRBD1
TGCGGGGGACAGGGGATGTCTGAAGCTTTCTTT
CGGQGMSEAFF
>TRBJ1-1|.|TRBV4-2|.
TGTGCCAGCAGCCAAGCATCTCAGGGGTTGAACACTGAAGCTTTCTTT
CASSQASQGLNTEAFF
>TRBJ2-7|.|TRBV18|.
TGTGCCAGCTCACCCTTTACGTCTGACGAGCAGTACTTC
CASSPFTSDEQYF
>TRBJ1-1|few|TRBV4-1|.
TGCGCCAGCAGCCAATTGGACAACATGAACACTGAAGCTTTCTTT
CASSQLDNMNTEAFF
>TRBJ1-1|.|TRBV30|.
TGTGCCTGGAGGGAACAGGTAAACACTGAAGCTTTCTTT
CAWREQVNTEAFF
>TRBJ2-7|few|TRBV6-6|.
TGTGCCAGCAGTTACATTATCGAGGGCGAGCAGTACTTC
CASSYIIEGEQYF
>TRBJ1-5|few|TRBV2|TRBD1
TGTGCCGGCAGTGAAGACAGGGGTACGCGTCAGCCCCAGCATTTT
CAGSEDRGTRQPQHF
>TRBJ2-3|many|TRBV27|.
TGTGCCAGCAGTTTATCAATGCGGAGGGGGCGAGGCACAGATACGCAGTATTTT
CASSLSMRRGRGTDTQYF
>TRBJ1-2|few|TRBV5-1|.
TGCGCCAGCAGCCCGAACAGGGTGGGGACCTATGGCTACACCTTC
CASSPNRVGTYGYTF
>TRBJ2-1|many|TRBV5-1|.
TGCGCCAGCAGCTTGGCCGATAGCTCCTACAATGAGCAGTTCTTC
CASSLADSSYNEQFF
>TRBJ2-1|.|TRBV20-1|.
TGCAGTGCTAGAGATGGGAGAGGAGAGACCCAGTTCTTC
CSARDGRGETQFF
>TRBJ1-2|many|TRBV20-1|.
TGCAGTGCTAGAGGGGGAAGGGGCGCTCATGGCTACACCTTC
CSARGGRGAHGYTF